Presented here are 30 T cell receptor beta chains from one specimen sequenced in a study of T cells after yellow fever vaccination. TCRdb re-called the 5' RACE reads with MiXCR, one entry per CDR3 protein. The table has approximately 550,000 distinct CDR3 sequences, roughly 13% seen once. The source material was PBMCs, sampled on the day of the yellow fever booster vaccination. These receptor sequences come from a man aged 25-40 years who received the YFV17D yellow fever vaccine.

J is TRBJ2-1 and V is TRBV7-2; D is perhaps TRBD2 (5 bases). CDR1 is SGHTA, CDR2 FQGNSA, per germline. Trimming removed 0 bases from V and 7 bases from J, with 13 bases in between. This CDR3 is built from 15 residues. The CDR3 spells CASSLAVTPGNEQFF. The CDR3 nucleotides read TGTGCCAGCAGCTTAGCTGTGACCCCGGGGAATGAGCAGTTCTTC.

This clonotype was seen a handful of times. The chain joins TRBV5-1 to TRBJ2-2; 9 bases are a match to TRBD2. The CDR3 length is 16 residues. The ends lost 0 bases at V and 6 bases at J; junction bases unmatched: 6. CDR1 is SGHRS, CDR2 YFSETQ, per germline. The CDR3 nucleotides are TGCGCCAGCAGCTTGGCCGGACTAGCGTTCGCCGGGGAGCTGTTTTTT. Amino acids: CASSLAGLAFAGELFF.

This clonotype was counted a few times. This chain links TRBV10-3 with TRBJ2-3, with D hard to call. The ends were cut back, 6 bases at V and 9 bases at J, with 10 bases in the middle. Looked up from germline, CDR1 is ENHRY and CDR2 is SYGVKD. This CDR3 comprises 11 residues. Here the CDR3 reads CAISQSVTQYF. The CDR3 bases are TGTGCCATCAGCCAATCGGTCACGCAGTATTTT.

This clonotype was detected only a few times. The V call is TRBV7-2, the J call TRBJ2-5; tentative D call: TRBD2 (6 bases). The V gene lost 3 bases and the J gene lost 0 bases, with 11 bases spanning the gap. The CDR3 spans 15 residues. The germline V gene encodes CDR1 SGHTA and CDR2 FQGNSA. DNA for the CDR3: TGTGCCAGCAGCTTGTTCGGACTAAACCAAGAGACCCAGTACTTC. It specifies CASSLFGLNQETQYF.

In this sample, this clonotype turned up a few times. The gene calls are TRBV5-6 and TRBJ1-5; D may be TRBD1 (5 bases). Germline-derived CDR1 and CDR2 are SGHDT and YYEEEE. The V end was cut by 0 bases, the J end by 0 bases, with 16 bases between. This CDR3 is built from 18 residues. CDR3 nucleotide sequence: TGTGCCAGCAGCTTGGCGGGACGGGGGAAAAATAGCAATCAGCCCCAGCATTTT. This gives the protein CASSLAGRGKNSNQPQHF.

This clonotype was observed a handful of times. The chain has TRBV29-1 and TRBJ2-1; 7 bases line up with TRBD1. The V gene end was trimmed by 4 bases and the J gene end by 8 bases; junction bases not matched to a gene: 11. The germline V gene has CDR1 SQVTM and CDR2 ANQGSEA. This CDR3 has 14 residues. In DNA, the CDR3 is TGCAGCGTTGCCCAGACAGGGTCCGGGGATGAGCAGTTCTTC. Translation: CSVAQTGSGDEQFF.

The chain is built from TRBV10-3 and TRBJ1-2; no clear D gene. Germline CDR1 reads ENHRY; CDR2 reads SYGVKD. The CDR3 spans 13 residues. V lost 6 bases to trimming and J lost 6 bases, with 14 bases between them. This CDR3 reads CAISVQTGNGYTF. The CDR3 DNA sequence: TGTGCCATCAGCGTACAGACGGGGAATGGCTACACCTTC.

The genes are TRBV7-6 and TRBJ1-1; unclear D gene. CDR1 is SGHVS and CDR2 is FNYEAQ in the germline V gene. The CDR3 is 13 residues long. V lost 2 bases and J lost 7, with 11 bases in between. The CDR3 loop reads CASSLLSVGEAFF. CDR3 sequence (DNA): TGTGCCAGCAGCTTACTGTCTGTCGGTGAAGCTTTCTTT.

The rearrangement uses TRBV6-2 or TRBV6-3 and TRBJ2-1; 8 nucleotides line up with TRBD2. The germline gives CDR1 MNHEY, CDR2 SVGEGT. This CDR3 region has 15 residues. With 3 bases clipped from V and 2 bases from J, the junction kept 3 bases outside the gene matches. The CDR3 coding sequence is TGTGCCAGCAGTTATGACGGGAGGGCCTACAATGAGCAGTTCTTC. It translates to CASSYDGRAYNEQFF.

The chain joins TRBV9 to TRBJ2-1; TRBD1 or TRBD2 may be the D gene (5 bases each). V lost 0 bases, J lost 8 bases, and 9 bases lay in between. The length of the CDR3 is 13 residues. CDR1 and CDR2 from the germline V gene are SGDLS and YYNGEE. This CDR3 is CASSVAGLHEQFF. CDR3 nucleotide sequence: TGTGCCAGCAGCGTAGCGGGGCTGCATGAGCAGTTCTTC.

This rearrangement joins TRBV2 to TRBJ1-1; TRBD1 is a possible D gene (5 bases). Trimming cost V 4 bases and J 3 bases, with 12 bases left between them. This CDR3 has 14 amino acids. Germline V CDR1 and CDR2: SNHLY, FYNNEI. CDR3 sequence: CASSVEGWDTEAFF. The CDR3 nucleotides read TGTGCCAGCAGTGTTGAGGGGTGGGACACTGAAGCTTTCTTT.

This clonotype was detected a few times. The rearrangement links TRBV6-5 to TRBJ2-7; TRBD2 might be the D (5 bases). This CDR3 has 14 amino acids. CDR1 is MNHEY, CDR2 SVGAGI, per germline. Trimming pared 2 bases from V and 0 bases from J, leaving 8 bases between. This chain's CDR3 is CASSYRGGSYEQYF. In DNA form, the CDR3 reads TGTGCCAGCAGTTACCGGGGTGGCTCCTACGAGCAGTACTTC.

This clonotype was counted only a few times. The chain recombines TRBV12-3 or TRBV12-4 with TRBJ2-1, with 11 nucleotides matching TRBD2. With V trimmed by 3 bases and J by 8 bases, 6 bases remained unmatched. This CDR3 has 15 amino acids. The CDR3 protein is CASSFTSGSIYEQFF. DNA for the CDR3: TGTGCCAGCAGTTTTACTAGCGGGAGTATCTATGAGCAGTTCTTC.

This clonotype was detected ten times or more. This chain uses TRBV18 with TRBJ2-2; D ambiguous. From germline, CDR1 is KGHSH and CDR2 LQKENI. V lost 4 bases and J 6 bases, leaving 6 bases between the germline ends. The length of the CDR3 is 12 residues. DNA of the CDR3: TGTGCCAGCTCACGGACCCCCGGGGAGCTGTTTTTT. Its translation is CASSRTPGELFF.

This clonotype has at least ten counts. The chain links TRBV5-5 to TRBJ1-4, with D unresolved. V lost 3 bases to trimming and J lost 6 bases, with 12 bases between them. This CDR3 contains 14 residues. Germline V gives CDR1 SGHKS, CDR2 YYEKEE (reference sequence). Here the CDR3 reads CASSSYNGDEKLFF. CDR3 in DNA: TGTGCCAGCAGCTCATACAATGGAGATGAAAAACTGTTTTTT.

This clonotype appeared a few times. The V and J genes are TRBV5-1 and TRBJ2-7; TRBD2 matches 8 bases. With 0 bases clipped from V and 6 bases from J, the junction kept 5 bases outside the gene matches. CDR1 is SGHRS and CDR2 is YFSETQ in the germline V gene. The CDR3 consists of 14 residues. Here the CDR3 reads CASSLGREGLEQYF. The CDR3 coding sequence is TGCGCCAGCAGCTTGGGTCGGGAGGGCCTCGAGCAGTACTTC.

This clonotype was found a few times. CDR3 coding DNA: TGTGCCAGCAGCTACCAACCAACGGGTAATGGGGCCAACGTCCTGACTTTC. It is translated as CASSYQPTGNGANVLTF. V is TRBV7-2 and J is TRBJ2-6, with no clear D. Germline CDR1 SGHTA, CDR2 FQGNSA. This CDR3 region has 17 residues. V was trimmed by 4 bases and J by 3 bases, leaving 16 bases between them.

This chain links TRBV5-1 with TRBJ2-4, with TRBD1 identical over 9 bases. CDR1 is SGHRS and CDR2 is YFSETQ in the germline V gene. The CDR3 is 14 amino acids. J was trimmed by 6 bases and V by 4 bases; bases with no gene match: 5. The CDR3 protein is CASSETGGRNIQYF. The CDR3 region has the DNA TGCGCCAGCAGCGAAACAGGGGGCAGAAACATTCAGTACTTC.

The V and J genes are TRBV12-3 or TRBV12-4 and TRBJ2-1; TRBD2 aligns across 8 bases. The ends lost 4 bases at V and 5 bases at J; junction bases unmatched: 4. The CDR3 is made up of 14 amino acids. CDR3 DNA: TGTGCCAGCAGTTGGTCGGGAGGGGACAATGAGCAGTTCTTC. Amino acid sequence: CASSWSGGDNEQFF.

CDR3 amino acids: CSVEGQGTGELFF. DNA of the CDR3: TGCAGCGTTGAAGGGCAGGGTACCGGGGAGCTGTTTTTT. The V and J genes are TRBV29-1 and TRBJ2-2; D is perhaps TRBD1 (5 bases). The V end lost 1 base, the J end lost 5 bases, and 8 bases lay between the germline ends. The CDR3 sequence is 13 residues long. In germline, CDR1 is SQVTM, CDR2 ANQGSEA.

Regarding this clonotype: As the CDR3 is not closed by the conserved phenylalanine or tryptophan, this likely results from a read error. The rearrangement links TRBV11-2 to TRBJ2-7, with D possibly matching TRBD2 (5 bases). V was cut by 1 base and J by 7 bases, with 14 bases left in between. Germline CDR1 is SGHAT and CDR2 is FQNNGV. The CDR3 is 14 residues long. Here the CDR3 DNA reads TGTGCCAGCAGCTTAGCAGCGGAGTTTGGAGAGCAGTACATC. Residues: CASSLAAEFGEQYI.

CDR3 in amino acids: CASSLVGPGLRGTGELFF. DNA of the CDR3: TGTGCCAGCAGCTTAGTTGGCCCGGGACTCAGAGGCACCGGGGAGCTGTTTTTT. V usage is TRBV11-2 and J usage is TRBJ2-2, with a possible D match to TRBD2 (6 bases). The V end lost 1 base, the J end lost 4 bases, and 19 bases lay between the germline ends. Germline V lookup: CDR1 SGHAT, CDR2 FQNNGV. The CDR3 is 18 residues long.

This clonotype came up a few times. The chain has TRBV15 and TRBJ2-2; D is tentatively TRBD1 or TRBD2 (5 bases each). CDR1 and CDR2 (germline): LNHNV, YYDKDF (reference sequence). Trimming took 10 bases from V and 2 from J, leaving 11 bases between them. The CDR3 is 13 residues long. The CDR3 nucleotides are TGTGCCAACCGGGGACCTAACACCGGGGAGCTGTTTTTT. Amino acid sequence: CANRGPNTGELFF.

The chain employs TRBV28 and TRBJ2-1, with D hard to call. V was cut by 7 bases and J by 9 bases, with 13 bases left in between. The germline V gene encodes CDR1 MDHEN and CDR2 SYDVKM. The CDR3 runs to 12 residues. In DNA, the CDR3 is TGTGCCAGCACGTTTCCAAAGACTGAGCAGTTCTTC. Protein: CASTFPKTEQFF. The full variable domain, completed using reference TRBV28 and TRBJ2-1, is DVKVTQSSRYLVKRTGEKVFLECVQDMDHENMFWYRQDPGLGLRLIYFSYDVKMKEKGDIPEGYSVSREKKERFSLILESASTNQTSMYLCASTFPKTEQFFGPGTRLTVL.

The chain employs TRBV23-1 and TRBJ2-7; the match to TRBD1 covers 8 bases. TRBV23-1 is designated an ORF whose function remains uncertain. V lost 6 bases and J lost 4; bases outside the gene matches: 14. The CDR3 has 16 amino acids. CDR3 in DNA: TGCGCCAGCAGCCTCCTCCCCACAGGGGGTCTATACGAGCAGTACTTC. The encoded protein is CASSLLPTGGLYEQYF.

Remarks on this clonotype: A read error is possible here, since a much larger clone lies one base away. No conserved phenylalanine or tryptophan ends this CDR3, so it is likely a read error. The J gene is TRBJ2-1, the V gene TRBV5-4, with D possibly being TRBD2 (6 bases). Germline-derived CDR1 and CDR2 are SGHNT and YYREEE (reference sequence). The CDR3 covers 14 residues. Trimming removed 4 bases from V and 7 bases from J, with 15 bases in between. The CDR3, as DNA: TGTGCCAGCAGCGCGACTAGTTCATATAATGAGCAGTTCTCC. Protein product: CASSATSSYNEQFS.

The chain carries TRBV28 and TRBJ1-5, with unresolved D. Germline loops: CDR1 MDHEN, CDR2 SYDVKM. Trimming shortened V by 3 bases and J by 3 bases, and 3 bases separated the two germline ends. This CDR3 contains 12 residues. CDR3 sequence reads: CASSLNNQPQHF. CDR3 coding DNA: TGTGCCAGCAGTTTGAACAATCAGCCCCAGCATTTT. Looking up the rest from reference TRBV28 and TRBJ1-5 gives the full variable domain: DVKVTQSSRYLVKRTGEKVFLECVQDMDHENMFWYRQDPGLGLRLIYFSYDVKMKEKGDIPEGYSVSREKKERFSLILESASTNQTSMYLCASSLNNQPQHFGDGTRLSIL.

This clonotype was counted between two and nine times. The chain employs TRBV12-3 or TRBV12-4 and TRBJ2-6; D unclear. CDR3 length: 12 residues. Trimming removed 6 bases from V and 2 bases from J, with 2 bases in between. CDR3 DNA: TGTGCCAGCAGGCCTGGGGCCAACGTCCTGACTTTC. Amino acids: CASRPGANVLTF.

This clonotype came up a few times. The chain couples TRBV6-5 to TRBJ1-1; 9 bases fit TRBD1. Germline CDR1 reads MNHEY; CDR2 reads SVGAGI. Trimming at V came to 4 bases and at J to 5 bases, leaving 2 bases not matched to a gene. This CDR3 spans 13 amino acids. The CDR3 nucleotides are TGTGCCAGCAGTTTGGGACAGGGTACTGAAGCTTTCTTT. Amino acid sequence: CASSLGQGTEAFF.

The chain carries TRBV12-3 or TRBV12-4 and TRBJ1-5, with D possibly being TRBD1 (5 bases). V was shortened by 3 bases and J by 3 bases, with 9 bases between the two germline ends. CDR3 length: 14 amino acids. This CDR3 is CASSLTQDNQPQHF. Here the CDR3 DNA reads TGTGCCAGCAGTTTGACACAGGACAATCAGCCCCAGCATTTT.